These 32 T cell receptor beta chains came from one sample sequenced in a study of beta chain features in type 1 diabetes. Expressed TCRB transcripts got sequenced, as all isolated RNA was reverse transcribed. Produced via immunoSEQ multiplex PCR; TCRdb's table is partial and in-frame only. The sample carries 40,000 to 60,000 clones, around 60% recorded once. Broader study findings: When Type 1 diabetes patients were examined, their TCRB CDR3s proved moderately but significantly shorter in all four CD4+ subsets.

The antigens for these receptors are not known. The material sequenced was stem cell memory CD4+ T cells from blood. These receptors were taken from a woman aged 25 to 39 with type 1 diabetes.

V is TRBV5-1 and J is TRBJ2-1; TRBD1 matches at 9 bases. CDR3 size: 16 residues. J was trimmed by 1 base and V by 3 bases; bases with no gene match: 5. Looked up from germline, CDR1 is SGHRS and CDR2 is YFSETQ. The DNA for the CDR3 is TGCGCCAGCAGCTCCAAGGGACAGGGATCCTACAATGAGCAGTTCTTC. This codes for CASSSKGQGSYNEQFF.

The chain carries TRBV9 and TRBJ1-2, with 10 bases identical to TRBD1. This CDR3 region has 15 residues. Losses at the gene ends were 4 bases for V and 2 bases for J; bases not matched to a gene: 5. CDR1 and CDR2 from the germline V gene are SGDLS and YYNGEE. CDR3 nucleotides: TGTGCCAGCAGCCCCCGGACAGGGGGGAACTATGGCTACACCTTC. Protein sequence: CASSPRTGGNYGYTF.

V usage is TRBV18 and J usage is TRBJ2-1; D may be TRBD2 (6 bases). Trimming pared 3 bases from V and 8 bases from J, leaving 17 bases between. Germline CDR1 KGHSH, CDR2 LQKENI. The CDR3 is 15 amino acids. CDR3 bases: TGTGCCAGCTCACCCTTACCGGGACTCCAGGATGAGCAGTTCTTC. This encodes CASSPLPGLQDEQFF. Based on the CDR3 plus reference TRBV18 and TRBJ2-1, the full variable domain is NAGVMQNPRHLVRRRGQEARLRCSPMKGHSHVYWYRQLPEEGLKFMVYLQKENIIDESGMPKERFSAEFPKEGPSILRIQQVVRGDSAAYFCASSPLPGLQDEQFFGPGTRLTVL.

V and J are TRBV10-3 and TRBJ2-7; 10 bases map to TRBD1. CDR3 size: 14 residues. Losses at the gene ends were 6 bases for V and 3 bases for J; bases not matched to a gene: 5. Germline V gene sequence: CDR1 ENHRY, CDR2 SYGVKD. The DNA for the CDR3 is TGTGCCATCAGCGTCGGGACAGGGGTCTACGAGCAGTACTTC. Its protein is CAISVGTGVYEQYF.

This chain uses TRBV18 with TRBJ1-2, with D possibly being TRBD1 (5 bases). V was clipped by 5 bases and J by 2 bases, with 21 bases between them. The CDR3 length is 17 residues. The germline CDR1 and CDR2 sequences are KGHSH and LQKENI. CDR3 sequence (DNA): TGTGCCAGCTCAGAACAGAAAGTACAGGATACAAACTATGGCTACACCTTC. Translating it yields CASSEQKVQDTNYGYTF.

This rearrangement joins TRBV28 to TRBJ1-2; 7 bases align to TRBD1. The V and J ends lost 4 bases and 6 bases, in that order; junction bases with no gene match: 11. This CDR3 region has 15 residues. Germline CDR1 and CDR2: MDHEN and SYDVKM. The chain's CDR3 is CASSSHITTGDGYTF. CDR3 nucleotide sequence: TGTGCCAGCAGTTCCCACATAACTACAGGGGATGGCTACACCTTC.

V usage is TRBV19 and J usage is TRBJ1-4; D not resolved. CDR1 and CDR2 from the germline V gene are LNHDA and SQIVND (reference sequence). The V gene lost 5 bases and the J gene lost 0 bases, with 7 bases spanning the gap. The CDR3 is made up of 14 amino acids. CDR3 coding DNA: TGTGCCAGTAGTCCCCAGGCAACTAATGAAAAACTGTTTTTT. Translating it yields CASSPQATNEKLFF. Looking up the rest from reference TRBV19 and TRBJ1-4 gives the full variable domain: DGGITQSPKYLFRKEGQNVTLSCEQNLNHDAMYWYRQDPGQGLRLIYYSQIVNDFQKGDIAEGYSVSREKKESFPLTVTSAQKNPTAFYLCASSPQATNEKLFFGSGTQLSVL.

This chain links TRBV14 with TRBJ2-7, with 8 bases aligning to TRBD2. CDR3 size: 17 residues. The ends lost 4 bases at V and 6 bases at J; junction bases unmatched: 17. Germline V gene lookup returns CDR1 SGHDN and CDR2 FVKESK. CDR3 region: CASSPLGGTRGLGEQYF. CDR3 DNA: TGTGCCAGCAGCCCTTTGGGGGGGACTAGAGGACTAGGCGAGCAGTACTTC.

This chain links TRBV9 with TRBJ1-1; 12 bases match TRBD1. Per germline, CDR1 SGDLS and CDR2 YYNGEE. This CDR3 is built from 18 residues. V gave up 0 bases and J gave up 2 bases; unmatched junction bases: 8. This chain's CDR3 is CASSVVPPGTGGNTEAFF. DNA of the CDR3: TGTGCCAGCAGCGTAGTCCCTCCCGGGACAGGGGGCAACACTGAAGCTTTCTTT.

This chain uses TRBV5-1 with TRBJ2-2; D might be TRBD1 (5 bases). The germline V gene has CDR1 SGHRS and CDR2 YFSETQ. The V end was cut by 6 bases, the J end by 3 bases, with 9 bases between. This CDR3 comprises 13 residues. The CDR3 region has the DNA TGCGCCAGCACCCAGGGTTACACCGGGGAGCTGTTTTTT. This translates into CASTQGYTGELFF. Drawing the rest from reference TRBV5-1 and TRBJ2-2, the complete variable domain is KAGVTQTPRYLIKTRGQQVTLSCSPISGHRSVSWYQQTPGQGLQFLFEYFSETQRNKGNFPGRFSGRQFSNSRSEMNVSTLELGDSALYLCASTQGYTGELFFGEGSRLTVL.

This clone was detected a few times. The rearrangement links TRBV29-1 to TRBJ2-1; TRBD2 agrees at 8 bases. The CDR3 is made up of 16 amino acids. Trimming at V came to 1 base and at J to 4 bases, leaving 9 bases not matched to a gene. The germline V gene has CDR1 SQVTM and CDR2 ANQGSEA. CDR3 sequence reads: CSVEAYSGAFYNEQFF. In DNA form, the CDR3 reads TGCAGCGTTGAAGCCTATAGCGGGGCGTTTTACAATGAGCAGTTCTTC.

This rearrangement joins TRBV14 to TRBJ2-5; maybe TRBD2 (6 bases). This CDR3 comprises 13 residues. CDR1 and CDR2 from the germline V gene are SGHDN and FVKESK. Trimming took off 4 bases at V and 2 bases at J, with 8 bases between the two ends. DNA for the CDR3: TGTGCCAGCAGCCGGGGACTTCAAGAGACCCAGTACTTC. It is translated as CASSRGLQETQYF.

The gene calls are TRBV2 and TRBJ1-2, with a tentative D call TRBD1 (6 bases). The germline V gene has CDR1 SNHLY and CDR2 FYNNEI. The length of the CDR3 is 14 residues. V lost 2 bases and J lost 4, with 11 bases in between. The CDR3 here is CASSEQLDSYGYTF. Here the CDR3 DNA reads TGTGCCAGCAGTGAACAGCTGGACAGCTATGGCTACACCTTC.

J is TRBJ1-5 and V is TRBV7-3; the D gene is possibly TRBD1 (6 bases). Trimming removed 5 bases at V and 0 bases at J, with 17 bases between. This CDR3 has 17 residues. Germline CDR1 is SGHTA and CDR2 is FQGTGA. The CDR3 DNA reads TGTGCCAGCAGCCAGTTGTCTTGGACAGATAGCAATCAGCCCCAGCATTTT. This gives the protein CASSQLSWTDSNQPQHF.

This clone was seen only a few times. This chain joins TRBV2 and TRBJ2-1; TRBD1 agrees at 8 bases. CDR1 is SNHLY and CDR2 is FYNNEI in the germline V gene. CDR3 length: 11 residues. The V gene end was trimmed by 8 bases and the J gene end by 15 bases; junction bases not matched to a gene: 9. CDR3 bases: TGTGCCAGCGACCAGGGGGCGCGTCTGTTCTTC. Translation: CASDQGARLFF.

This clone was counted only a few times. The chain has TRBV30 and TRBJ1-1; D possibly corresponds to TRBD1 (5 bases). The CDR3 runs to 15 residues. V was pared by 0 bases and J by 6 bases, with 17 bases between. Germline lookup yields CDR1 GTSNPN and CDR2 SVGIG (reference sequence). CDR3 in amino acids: CAWSVVGQLLAEAFF. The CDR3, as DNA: TGTGCCTGGAGTGTAGTCGGACAACTTTTAGCTGAAGCTTTCTTT. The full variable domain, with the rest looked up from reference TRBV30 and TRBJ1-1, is SQTIHQWPATLVQPVGSPLSLECTVEGTSNPNLYWYRQAAGRGLQLLFYSVGIGQISSEVPQNLSASRPQDRQFILSSKKLLLSDSGFYLCAWSVVGQLLAEAFFGQGTRLTVV.

The CDR3 DNA sequence: TGTGCCAGCAGCTTAGAGACAGGCGATGAGCAGTTCTTC. Protein sequence: CASSLETGDEQFF. The chain couples TRBV7-2 to TRBJ2-1; weak D call: TRBD1 (6 bases). The CDR3 has 13 amino acids. Germline-derived CDR1 and CDR2 are SGHTA and FQGNSA. V lost 1 base, J lost 8 bases, and 9 bases lay in between.

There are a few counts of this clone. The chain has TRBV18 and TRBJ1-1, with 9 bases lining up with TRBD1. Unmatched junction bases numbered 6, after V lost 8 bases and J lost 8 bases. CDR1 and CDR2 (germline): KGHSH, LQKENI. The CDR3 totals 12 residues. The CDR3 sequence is CASMGQGTEAFF. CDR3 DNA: TGTGCCAGCATGGGACAGGGCACGGAAGCTTTCTTT.

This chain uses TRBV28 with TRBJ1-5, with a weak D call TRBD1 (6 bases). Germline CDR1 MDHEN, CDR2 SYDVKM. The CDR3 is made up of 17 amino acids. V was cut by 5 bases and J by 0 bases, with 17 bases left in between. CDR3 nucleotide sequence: TGTGCCAGCAGTGGCTGGCAGGGGACTAATAGCAATCAGCCCCAGCATTTT. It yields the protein CASSGWQGTNSNQPQHF.

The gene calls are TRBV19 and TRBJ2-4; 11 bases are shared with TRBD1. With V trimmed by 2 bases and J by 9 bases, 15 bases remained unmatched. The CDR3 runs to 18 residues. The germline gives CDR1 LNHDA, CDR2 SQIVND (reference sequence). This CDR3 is CASSIRGTGGAVITIQYF. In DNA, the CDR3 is TGTGCCAGTAGTATACGGGGGACAGGGGGAGCGGTTATAACCATTCAGTACTTC.

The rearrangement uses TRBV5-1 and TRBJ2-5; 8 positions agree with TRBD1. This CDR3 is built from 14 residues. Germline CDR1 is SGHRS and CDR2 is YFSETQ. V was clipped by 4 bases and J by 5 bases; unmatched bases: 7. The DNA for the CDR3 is TGCGCCAGCAGCCCAGACAGGGGCGGGGAGACCCAGTACTTC. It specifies CASSPDRGGETQYF.

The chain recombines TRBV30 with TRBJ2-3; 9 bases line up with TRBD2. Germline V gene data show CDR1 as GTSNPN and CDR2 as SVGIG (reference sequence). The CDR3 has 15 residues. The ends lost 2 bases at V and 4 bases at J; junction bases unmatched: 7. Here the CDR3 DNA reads TGTGCCTGGAGTAAGGTAGCGGGAGTAGCAGATACGCAGTATTTT. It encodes CAWSKVAGVADTQYF.

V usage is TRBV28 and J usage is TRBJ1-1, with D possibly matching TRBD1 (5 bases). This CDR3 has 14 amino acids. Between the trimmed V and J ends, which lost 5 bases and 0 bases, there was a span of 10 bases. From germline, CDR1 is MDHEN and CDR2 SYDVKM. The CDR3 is CASSRTNVNTEAFF. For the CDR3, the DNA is TGTGCCAGCAGTAGGACAAATGTGAACACTGAAGCTTTCTTT. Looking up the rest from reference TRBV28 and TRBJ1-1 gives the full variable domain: DVKVTQSSRYLVKRTGEKVFLECVQDMDHENMFWYRQDPGLGLRLIYFSYDVKMKEKGDIPEGYSVSREKKERFSLILESASTNQTSMYLCASSRTNVNTEAFFGQGTRLTVV.

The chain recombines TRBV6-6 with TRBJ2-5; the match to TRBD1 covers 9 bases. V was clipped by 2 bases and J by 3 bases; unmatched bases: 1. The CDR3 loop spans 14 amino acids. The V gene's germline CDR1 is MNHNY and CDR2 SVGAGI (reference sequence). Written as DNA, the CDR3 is TGTGCCAGCAGTTACCGACAGGGGGAAGAGACCCAGTACTTC. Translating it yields CASSYRQGEETQYF.

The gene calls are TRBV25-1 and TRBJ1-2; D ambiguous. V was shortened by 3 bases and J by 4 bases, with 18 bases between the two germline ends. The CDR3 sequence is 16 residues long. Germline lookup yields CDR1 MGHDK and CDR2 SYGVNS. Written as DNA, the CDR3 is TGTGCCAGCAGTGATCCCCAGGTTCGGGGTTCCTATGGCTACACCTTC. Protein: CASSDPQVRGSYGYTF.

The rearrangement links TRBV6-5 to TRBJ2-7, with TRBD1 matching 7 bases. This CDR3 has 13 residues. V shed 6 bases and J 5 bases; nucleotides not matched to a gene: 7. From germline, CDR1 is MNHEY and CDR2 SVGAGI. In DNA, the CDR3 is TGTGCCAGCAGGGAGACAGGGACGGACGAGCAGTACTTC. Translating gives CASRETGTDEQYF.

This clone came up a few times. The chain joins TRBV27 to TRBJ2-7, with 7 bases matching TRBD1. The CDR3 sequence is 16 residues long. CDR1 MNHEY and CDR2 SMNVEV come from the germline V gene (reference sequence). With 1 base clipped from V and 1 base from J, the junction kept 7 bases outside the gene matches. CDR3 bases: TGTGCCAGCAGTTTATATACAGGGGCAAAATCCTACGAGCAGTACTTC. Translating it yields CASSLYTGAKSYEQYF.

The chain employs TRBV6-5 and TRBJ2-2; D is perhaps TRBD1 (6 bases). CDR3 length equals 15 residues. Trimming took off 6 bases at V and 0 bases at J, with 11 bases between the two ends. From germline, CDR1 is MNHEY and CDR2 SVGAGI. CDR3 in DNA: TGTGCCAGCAGGAGGGACAACTCGAACACCGGGGAGCTGTTTTTT. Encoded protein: CASRRDNSNTGELFF.

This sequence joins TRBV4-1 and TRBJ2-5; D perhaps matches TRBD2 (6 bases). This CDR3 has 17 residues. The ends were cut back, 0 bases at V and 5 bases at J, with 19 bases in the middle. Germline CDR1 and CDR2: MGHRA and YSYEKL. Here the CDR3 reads CASSQDRKEGFQETQYF. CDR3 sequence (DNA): TGCGCCAGCAGCCAAGATCGGAAGGAGGGTTTTCAGGAGACCCAGTACTTC.

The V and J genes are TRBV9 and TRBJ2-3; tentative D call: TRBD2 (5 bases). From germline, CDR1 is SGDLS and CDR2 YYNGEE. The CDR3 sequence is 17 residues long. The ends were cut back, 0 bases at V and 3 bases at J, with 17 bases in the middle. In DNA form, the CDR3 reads TGTGCCAGCAGCGTAGAAGGATTAGCGTTGGGGACAGATACGCAGTATTTT. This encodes CASSVEGLALGTDTQYF. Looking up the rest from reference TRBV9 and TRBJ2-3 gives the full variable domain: DSGVTQTPKHLITATGQRVTLRCSPRSGDLSVYWYQQSLDQGLQFLIQYYNGEERAKGNILERFSAQQFPDLHSELNLSSLELGDSALYFCASSVEGLALGTDTQYFGPGTRLTVL.

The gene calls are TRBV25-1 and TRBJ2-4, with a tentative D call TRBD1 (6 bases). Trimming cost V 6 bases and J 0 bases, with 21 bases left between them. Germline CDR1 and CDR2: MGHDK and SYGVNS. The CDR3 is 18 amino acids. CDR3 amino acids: CASRPSIGTHLAKNIQYF. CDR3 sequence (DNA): TGTGCCAGCAGACCTTCAATCGGGACACACTTAGCCAAAAACATTCAGTACTTC.

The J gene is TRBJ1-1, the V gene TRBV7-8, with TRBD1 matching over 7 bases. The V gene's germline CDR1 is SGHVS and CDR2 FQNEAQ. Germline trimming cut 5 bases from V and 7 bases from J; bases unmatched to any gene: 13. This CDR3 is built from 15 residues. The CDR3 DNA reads TGTGCCAGCAGCGGAGTCCGGGACAGATACAGTGAAGCTTTCTTT. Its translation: CASSGVRDRYSEAFF.